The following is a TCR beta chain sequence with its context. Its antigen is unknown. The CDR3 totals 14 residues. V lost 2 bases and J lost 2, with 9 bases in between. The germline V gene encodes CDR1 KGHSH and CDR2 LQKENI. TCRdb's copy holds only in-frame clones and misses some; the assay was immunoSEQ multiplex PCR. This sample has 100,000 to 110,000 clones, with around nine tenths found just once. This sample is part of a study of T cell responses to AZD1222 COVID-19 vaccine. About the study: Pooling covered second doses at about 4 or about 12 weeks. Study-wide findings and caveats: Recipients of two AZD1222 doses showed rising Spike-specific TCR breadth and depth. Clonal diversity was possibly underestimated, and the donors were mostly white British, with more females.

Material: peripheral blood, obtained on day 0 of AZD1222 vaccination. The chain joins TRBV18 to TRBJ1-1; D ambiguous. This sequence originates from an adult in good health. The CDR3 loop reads CASSPIDGNTEAFF. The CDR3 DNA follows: TGTGCCAGCTCACCAATAGACGGTAACACTGAAGCTTTCTTT. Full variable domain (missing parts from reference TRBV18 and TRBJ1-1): NAGVMQNPRHLVRRRGQEARLRCSPMKGHSHVYWYRQLPEEGLKFMVYLQKENIIDESGMPKERFSAEFPKEGPSILRIQQVVRGDSAAYFCASSPIDGNTEAFFGQGTRLTVV.